The clone carrying this T cell receptor beta chain was counted between two and nine times. Its matching antigen is unknown. The data originate from a study of T cell responses to AZD1222 COVID-19 vaccine. Broader study findings: Spike-wide coverage was observed for vaccine-associated CD4 TCRs, with dominant responses at 160-218 and 743-854. Increases in Spike-specific TCR breadth and depth were seen after two AZD1222 doses. Of spike-specific TCRs, nearly half reportedly target regions left unmutated in variants. Repertoires were collected only later (after the peak T cell response had occurred).

The protocol was immunoSEQ multiplex PCR, while the TCRdb copy is restricted to in-frame clones and leaves out a portion. The table has some 180,000 clones, 75% to 90% seen once; the top ten hold roughly 6.5%. This CDR3 region has 16 residues. V lost 2 bases and J 9 bases, leaving 17 bases between the germline ends. Germline-derived CDR1 and CDR2 are SGHTA and FQGNSA. The TCR was taken from an adult in good health. The starting material was peripheral blood, obtained on day 0 of AZD1222 vaccination. The gene calls are TRBV7-2 and TRBJ1-6; possibly TRBD1 for D (5 bases). For the CDR3, the DNA is TGTGCCAGCAGCTTACTTCTGGGGGGAAGCAGTTCACCCCTCCACTTT. Its translation is CASSLLLGGSSSPLHF.